This T cell receptor beta chain comes out of a study of shared clonotypes between healthy human individuals. All donors were healthy HIV-negative adults lacking recent acute infections or vaccinations. Assay: immunoSEQ multiplex PCR; the TCRdb copy retains only in-frame clones and omits some. The sample holds about 1.5 million clones, under 99% seen once. Germline V CDR1 and CDR2: SGHRS, YFSETQ. The CDR3 runs 13 residues. V was cut by 5 bases and J by 8 bases, with 16 bases left in between. This chain connects TRBV5-1 to TRBJ1-2, with D perhaps matching TRBD1 (6 bases). This sequence originates from a man aged 30 to 45 in good health. Sequencing was carried out using naive CD4+ T cells sorted from blood. The sample's subset: CD45RA+ positively selected. CDR3: CASSARDNRGYTF. In DNA form, the CDR3 reads TGCGCCAGCAGTGCACGGGACAATAGGGGCTACACCTTC.